This is a list of T cell receptor beta chains from one sample in a study of regulatory T cells in long-lasting Graves disease. TCRdb reanalysed the multiplex PCR reads using MiXCR and keeps one entry per CDR3 protein. This table has hundreds of thousands of distinct CDR3 sequences, under 20% appearing once. These records were also assigned to another study, of T cells in Graves' hyperthyroidism and ophthalmopathy.

Sequencing used peripheral blood mononuclear cells (PBMCs), obtained at new diagnosis, from a patient treated with antithyroid drugs. The receptors were sampled from a woman aged 25 to 39 with Graves disease. Both conserved end residues are part of each CDR3. Fields, in order: J gene, clone size, V gene, D gene, CDR3 DNA, CDR3 protein. D genes are given only for firm matches. A row's size may be missing; if present it is once, few, many or a size class.

J: TRBJ1-3
size: -
V: TRBV7-2
D: TRBD1
DNA: TGTGCCAGCAGCTTACGGACAGGGGTGGGAAACACCATATATTTT
CDR3: CASSLRTGVGNTIYF

J: TRBJ2-1
size: -
V: TRBV28
D: TRBD1
DNA: TGTGCCAGCAGTTTGGCCACCTCGACAGGGGTTTACAGTGAGCAGTTCTTC
CDR3: CASSLATSTGVYSEQFF

J: TRBJ2-7
size: few
V: TRBV20-1
D: -
DNA: TGCAGTGCTAGAGATGCAGTAAGCTCCTACGAGCAGTACTTC
CDR3: CSARDAVSSYEQYF

J: TRBJ2-3
size: many
V: TRBV27
D: -
DNA: TGTGCCAGCAGTTTTGGCAGGGTGACAGATACGCAGTATTTT
CDR3: CASSFGRVTDTQYF

J: TRBJ1-2
size: many
V: TRBV6-1
D: -
DNA: TGTGCCAGCGTGGGCGACCGACTCATCTATGGCTACACCTTC
CDR3: CASVGDRLIYGYTF

J: TRBJ2-5
size: -
V: TRBV15
D: TRBD1
DNA: TGTGCCACCAGCAGAGCCAGGGGGTCCCAGTACTTC
CDR3: CATSRARGSQYF

J: TRBJ2-4
size: -
V: TRBV20-1
D: -
DNA: TGCAGTGCCGCAGGACCCATTTCCAAAAACATTCAGTACTTC
CDR3: CSAAGPISKNIQYF

J: TRBJ2-3
size: few
V: TRBV5-1
D: -
DNA: TGCGCCAGCATAAGGGGCACCCGTTACACAGATACGCAGTATTTT
CDR3: CASIRGTRYTDTQYF

J: TRBJ2-3
size: -
V: TRBV20-1
D: TRBD2
DNA: TGCAGTGCTTCTAGCGGGTCGGCTAGCACAGATACGCAGTATTTT
CDR3: CSASSGSASTDTQYF

J: TRBJ1-2
size: many
V: TRBV19
D: -
DNA: TGTGCCAGCCAGGCGCAGAGGGGGAACTATGGCTACACCTTC
CDR3: CASQAQRGNYGYTF

J: TRBJ1-1
size: many
V: TRBV11-2
D: -
DNA: TGTGCCAGCAGCTTAGAACCGACGGACACTGAAGCTTTCTTT
CDR3: CASSLEPTDTEAFF

J: TRBJ2-3
size: many
V: TRBV11-2
D: -
DNA: TGTGCCAGCAGTTTAGGGGCCAGCACAGATACGCAGTATTTT
CDR3: CASSLGASTDTQYF

J: TRBJ1-2
size: many
V: TRBV28
D: TRBD1
DNA: TGTGCCAGCAGCCAGGGACAGGGCACATATGGCTACACCTTC
CDR3: CASSQGQGTYGYTF

J: TRBJ2-7
size: many
V: TRBV28
D: TRBD1
DNA: TGTGCCAGCAGTTACCGACAGGGGGCTCGGCGGGAGCAGTACTTC
CDR3: CASSYRQGARREQYF

J: TRBJ2-7
size: -
V: TRBV6-2/TRBV6-3
D: -
DNA: TGTGCCAGCAGTGAATTTTTGACGGCCGACTACGAGCAGTACTTC
CDR3: CASSEFLTADYEQYF

J: TRBJ2-1
size: -
V: TRBV7-9
D: -
DNA: TGTGCCAGCAGACTTATACCATTCCCAGACAATGAGCAGTTCTTC
CDR3: CASRLIPFPDNEQFF

J: TRBJ2-7
size: -
V: TRBV30
D: -
DNA: TGTGCCTGGTCCAGGAGTAGCTCCTACGAGCAGTACTTC
CDR3: CAWSRSSSYEQYF

J: TRBJ2-1
size: many
V: TRBV7-9
D: -
DNA: TGTGCCAGCAGCACGCCCAATGAGCAGTTCTTC
CDR3: CASSTPNEQFF

J: TRBJ2-7
size: -
V: TRBV3-1
D: -
DNA: TGTGCCAGCAGCCCCCGAGGAGGGGGCCTCGACGAGCAGTACTTC
CDR3: CASSPRGGGLDEQYF

J: TRBJ2-7
size: -
V: TRBV7-9
D: -
DNA: TGTGCCAGCAGCTTCTTGCAACCGGGGGGGACAGGGTTTTGGGAGCAGTACTTC
CDR3: CASSFLQPGGTGFWEQYF

J: TRBJ2-1
size: few
V: TRBV6-1
D: -
DNA: TGTGCCAGCAGTGACGGACGGGGCTCCGATGAGCAGTTCTTC
CDR3: CASSDGRGSDEQFF

J: TRBJ1-5
size: -
V: TRBV7-8
D: TRBD1
DNA: TGTGCCAGCAGCTTAGCTTCAGGGGGTCATCAGCCCCAGCATTTT
CDR3: CASSLASGGHQPQHF

J: TRBJ1-2
size: -
V: TRBV18
D: TRBD1
DNA: TGTGCCAGCTCACCTCTAGGACAGGGGTATATCTATGGCTACACCTTC
CDR3: CASSPLGQGYIYGYTF

J: TRBJ2-1
size: -
V: TRBV12-3/TRBV12-4
D: TRBD1
DNA: TGTGCCAGCAGTTGGCGACAGGGAAACAATGAGCAGTTCTTC
CDR3: CASSWRQGNNEQFF

J: TRBJ1-1
size: few
V: TRBV11-2
D: -
DNA: TGTGCCAGCAGCTTAGAGGCCCCGGGAGAGGGTTTCTTT
CDR3: CASSLEAPGEGFF

J: TRBJ2-5
size: many
V: TRBV28
D: TRBD2
DNA: TGTGCCAGCAGACCATCGGGACTAGCGGGACGGGAGACCCAGTACTTC
CDR3: CASRPSGLAGRETQYF

J: TRBJ2-2
size: many
V: TRBV28
D: -
DNA: TGTGCCAGCAGGAGGGCAGGGGGGGACACCGGGGAGCTGTTTTTT
CDR3: CASRRAGGDTGELFF

J: TRBJ1-1
size: few
V: TRBV19
D: -
DNA: TGTGCCAGTAGTATTCCTAGATCACCCACGAACACTGAAGCTTTCTTT
CDR3: CASSIPRSPTNTEAFF

J: TRBJ2-1
size: -
V: TRBV7-2
D: TRBD2
DNA: TGTGCCAGCAGCTCCCCTACTAGCGGGAGGTCCGGAAGCTCCTACAATGAGCAGTTCTTC
CDR3: CASSSPTSGRSGSSYNEQFF

J: TRBJ1-4
size: few
V: TRBV7-9
D: TRBD1
DNA: TGTGCCAGCAGCTTAGGGGACAGGGCTAGTAATGAAAAACTGTTTTTT
CDR3: CASSLGDRASNEKLFF

J: TRBJ1-2
size: many
V: TRBV28
D: -
DNA: TGTGCCAGCAGAGTCTTGACAGGCGGCTACACCTTC
CDR3: CASRVLTGGYTF

J: TRBJ2-7
size: once
V: TRBV29-1
D: -
DNA: TGCAGCGTCTCCCAGCCCAACGAGCAGTACTTC
CDR3: CSVSQPNEQYF

J: TRBJ1-1
size: -
V: TRBV15
D: TRBD1
DNA: TGTGCCAGTATGACAGGGGAGAACACTGAAGCTTTCTTT
CDR3: CASMTGENTEAFF

J: TRBJ2-1
size: many
V: TRBV7-9
D: -
DNA: TGTGCCAGCAAAAAACAGTCCTACAATGAGCAGTTCTTC
CDR3: CASKKQSYNEQFF

J: TRBJ2-1
size: -
V: TRBV20-1
D: -
DNA: TGCAGTGCTAATAACTGGGGGGCGACCTACAATGAGCAGTTCTTC
CDR3: CSANNWGATYNEQFF

J: TRBJ1-1
size: -
V: TRBV20-1
D: -
DNA: TGCAGTGCGCACTCAGGGATCACTGAAGCTTTCTTT
CDR3: CSAHSGITEAFF

J: TRBJ1-5
size: -
V: TRBV7-3
D: -
DNA: TGTGCCAGCAGCCCAGACAGGTACCAGCCCCAGCATTTT
CDR3: CASSPDRYQPQHF

J: TRBJ2-7
size: -
V: TRBV7-9
D: TRBD1
DNA: TGTGCCAGCAGCCCGACACCGGGACAGATGATCACTTCATACTACGAGCAGTACTTC
CDR3: CASSPTPGQMITSYYEQYF

J: TRBJ1-1
size: few
V: TRBV29-1
D: -
DNA: TGCAGCGCTCGGACCTCTTCGGGCACTAAAGCTTTCTTT
CDR3: CSARTSSGTKAFF

J: TRBJ2-3
size: many
V: TRBV28
D: TRBD2
DNA: TGTGCCAGCAGTCCGCTAGCGGGAGGAGATACGCAGTATTTT
CDR3: CASSPLAGGDTQYF

J: TRBJ2-1
size: -
V: TRBV20-1
D: -
DNA: TGCAGTGCCCTATTAAATGAGCAGTTCTTC
CDR3: CSALLNEQFF

J: TRBJ2-7
size: many
V: TRBV6-1
D: TRBD1
DNA: TGTGCCAGCATGGACGGACAGGGTTTTACCCCCTACGAGCAGTACTTC
CDR3: CASMDGQGFTPYEQYF

J: TRBJ2-1
size: many
V: TRBV11-3
D: TRBD2
DNA: TGTGCCAGCAGCTATAGCGGGGCTTACAATGAGCAGTTCTTC
CDR3: CASSYSGAYNEQFF

J: TRBJ2-1
size: many
V: TRBV20-1
D: -
DNA: TGCAGTGCTAGAGATTCGGGCGAGGTGCAGTTCTTC
CDR3: CSARDSGEVQFF

J: TRBJ2-5
size: -
V: TRBV27
D: -
DNA: TGTGCCAGCACCTCGACAGGGCTGGGGGGAGAGACCCAGTACTTC
CDR3: CASTSTGLGGETQYF

J: TRBJ1-5
size: -
V: TRBV19
D: TRBD1
DNA: TGTGCCAGTCCTCTCCGCCGGGACAGGAACTATAGCAATCAGCCCCAGCATTTT
CDR3: CASPLRRDRNYSNQPQHF

J: TRBJ1-2
size: many
V: TRBV24-1
D: -
DNA: TGTGCCACCTCACTTGCAGGACAAAACTATGGCTACACCTTC
CDR3: CATSLAGQNYGYTF

J: TRBJ2-5
size: many
V: TRBV2
D: -
DNA: TGTGCCAGCAGTGGATTTGAGTGGGAGACCCAGTACTTC
CDR3: CASSGFEWETQYF

J: TRBJ2-1
size: many
V: TRBV6-2/TRBV6-3
D: -
DNA: TGTGCCAGCAGTGGCAGGGATCCAAGCTCCTACAATGAGCAGTTCTTC
CDR3: CASSGRDPSSYNEQFF

J: TRBJ1-2
size: -
V: TRBV28
D: -
DNA: TGTGCCAGCAGACCCAATGACCTTACCCAATACACCTTC
CDR3: CASRPNDLTQYTF